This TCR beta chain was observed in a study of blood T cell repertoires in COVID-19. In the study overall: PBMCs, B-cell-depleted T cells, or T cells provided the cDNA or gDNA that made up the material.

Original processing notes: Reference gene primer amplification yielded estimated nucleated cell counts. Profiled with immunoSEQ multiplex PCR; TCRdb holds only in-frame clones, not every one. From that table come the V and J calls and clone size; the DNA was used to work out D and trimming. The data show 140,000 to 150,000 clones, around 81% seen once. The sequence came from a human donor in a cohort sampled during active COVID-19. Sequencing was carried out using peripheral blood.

The CDR3 region is CASSYSTGGGEKLFF. As DNA, the CDR3 is TGTGCCAGCAGTTACTCTACAGGGGGCGGTGAAAAACTGTTTTTT. This chain links TRBV6-2 or TRBV6-3 with TRBJ1-4, with 9 bases aligning to TRBD1. The CDR3 totals 15 residues. V gave up 0 bases and J gave up 7 bases; unmatched junction bases: 3. Germline V CDR1 and CDR2: MNHEY, SVGEGT.